The clone carrying this T cell receptor (beta chain) was counted a few times. Trimming shortened V by 4 bases and J by 4 bases, and 20 bases separated the two germline ends. The V gene's germline CDR1 is LGHNA and CDR2 YNFKEQ. The CDR3 is made up of 16 amino acids. The data derive from a study of blood T cells in healthy people across ages. Caucasian, healthy and from Russia, the donors were aged between about 6 and 90. Then a second PCR, running roughly 6 to 12 cycles, was carried out with a sample-barcoded 5' primer and a J-beta primer mix. TCRdb analysed the 5' RACE reads with MiXCR anew, one entry per CDR3 protein. The sample has about 290,000 distinct CDR3 sequences, less than 30% seen once; the top ten hold approximately 30%.

The receptor was derived from a woman between 65 and 79 years old in good health. This chain connects TRBV4-2 to TRBJ2-7, with D uncertain. The sample was blood. The CDR3 coding sequence is TGTGCCAGCAGCCGCCCATCTGCGGACGGATCATACGAGCAGTACTTC. Amino acid sequence: CASSRPSADGSYEQYF.